These 4 T cell receptor beta chains were all obtained from the same sample, sequenced in a study of T cell repertoires in cytomegalovirus infection. These receptors' antigens are unknown. TCRdb processed the reads anew with MiXCR; each CDR3 protein has one entry. The table lists roughly 570,000 distinct CDR3 sequences, just under 40% of them singletons. Sequenced here: cultured PBMCs, sampled from culture after CMV antigen stimulation. Receptors originate from a human donor in good health (CMV status not recorded). Some clones in this sample may be carry-over from other donors' samples.

This clonotype was found a few times. The rearrangement joins TRBV7-2 to TRBJ2-1; 10 bases align to TRBD1. In germline, CDR1 is SGHTA, CDR2 FQGNSA. This CDR3 has 15 amino acids. V lost 5 bases to trimming and J lost 2 bases; unmatched junction nucleotides: 3. CDR3 in DNA: TGTGCCAGCAGCACGGACAGGGGGACCTACAATGAGCAGTTCTTC. This encodes CASSTDRGTYNEQFF. Based on the CDR3 plus reference TRBV7-2 and TRBJ2-1, the full variable domain is GAGVSQSPSNKVTEKGKDVELRCDPISGHTALYWYRQSLGQGLEFLIYFQGNSAPDKSGLPSDRFSAERTGGSVSTLTIQRTQQEDSAVYLCASSTDRGTYNEQFFGPGTRLTVL.

V and J are TRBV12-3 or TRBV12-4 and TRBJ2-3, with TRBD2 matching over 7 bases. V lost 7 bases and J lost 6; bases outside the gene matches: 7. The CDR3 is 13 amino acids. For the CDR3, the DNA is TGTGCCAGCATTTCGAACGGGAGGGATACGCAGTATTTT. Translated: CASISNGRDTQYF.

The sample holds a few counts of this clonotype. V usage is TRBV7-2 and J usage is TRBJ2-7, with D possibly TRBD1 on 5 matching bases. Trimming took off 0 bases at V and 4 bases at J, with 10 bases between the two ends. The CDR3 has 14 residues. Germline CDR1 SGHTA, CDR2 FQGNSA. The CDR3 sequence: CASSLAFQGYEQYF. The CDR3 DNA is TGTGCCAGCAGCTTAGCTTTCCAGGGTTACGAGCAGTACTTC.

The sample holds many counts of this clonotype. The chain has TRBV7-2 and TRBJ2-2; TRBD2 might be the D (6 bases). The CDR3 runs 16 residues. CDR1 and CDR2 from the germline V gene are SGHTA and FQGNSA. V shed 2 bases and J shed 1 base, with 11 bases lying between them. CDR3 residues: CASSLRTGENTGELFF. Here the CDR3 DNA reads TGTGCCAGCAGCTTAAGGACGGGAGAGAACACCGGGGAGCTGTTTTTT.